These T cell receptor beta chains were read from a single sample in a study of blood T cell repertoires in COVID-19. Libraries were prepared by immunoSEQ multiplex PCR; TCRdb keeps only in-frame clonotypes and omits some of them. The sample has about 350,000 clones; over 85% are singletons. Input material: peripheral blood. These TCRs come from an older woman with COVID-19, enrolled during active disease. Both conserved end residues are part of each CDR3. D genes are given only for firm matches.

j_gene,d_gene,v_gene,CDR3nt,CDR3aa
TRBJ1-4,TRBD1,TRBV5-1,TGCGCCAGCAGCGGGGACAGGGGGGAGGAAAAACTGTTTTTT,CASSGDRGEEKLFF
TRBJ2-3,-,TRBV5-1,TGCGCCAGCAGCCATCTACGAGGGGGTCCCACAGATACGCAGTATTTT,CASSHLRGGPTDTQYF
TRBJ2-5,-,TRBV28,TGTGCCAGCACTCCTATGAAGAATCATGAGACCCAGTACTTC,CASTPMKNHETQYF
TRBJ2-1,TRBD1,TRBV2,TGTGCCAGCAGCGCTGACAGGGTTCGTGGCGATGAGCAGTTCTTC,CASSADRVRGDEQFF
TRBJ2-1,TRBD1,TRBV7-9,TGTGCCAGCAGTGAAACGGGACAGTCCTACAATGAGCAGTTCTTC,CASSETGQSYNEQFF
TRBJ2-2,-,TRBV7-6,TGTGCCAGCAGCATTAGGTCCTCCCGGGACTCCCTTTGGGGGGAGCTGTTTTTT,CASSIRSSRDSLWGELFF
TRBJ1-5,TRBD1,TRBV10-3,TGTGCCACCTCCCAACAGGGGAACAATCAGCCCCAGCATTTT,CATSQQGNNQPQHF
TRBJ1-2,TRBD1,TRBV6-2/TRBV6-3,TGTGCCAGCAGTTCAATCGGACAGGGGGAGAACTATGGCTACACCTTC,CASSSIGQGENYGYTF
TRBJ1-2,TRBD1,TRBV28,TGTGCCAGCAGTCGCCCCGGGACAGTTAACTATGGCTACACCTTC,CASSRPGTVNYGYTF
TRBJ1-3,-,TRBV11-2,TGTGCCAGCAGCTTATGGGGGCCTGGAAACACCATATATTTT,CASSLWGPGNTIYF
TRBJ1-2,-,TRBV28,TGTGCCAGCAGTTTCGGACAGTCCATCCGCGGCTACACCTTC,CASSFGQSIRGYTF
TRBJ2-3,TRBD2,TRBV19,TGTGCCAGTAGTATAGATCGGCTAGCGGTGACAGATACGCAGTATTTT,CASSIDRLAVTDTQYF
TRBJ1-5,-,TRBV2,TGTGCCAGCAGGACGGTCCCGGGAGGAAGCCAGCCCCAGCATTTT,CASRTVPGGSQPQHF